These 3 T cell receptor beta chains share one sample of origin, sequenced in a study of cytomegalovirus exposure and HLA in healthy donors. The assay was immunoSEQ multiplex PCR, and TCRdb's table has in-frame clones only and misses some. This sample yields more than 100,000 clones, of which over 75% are seen a single time; nearly 6.5% belongs to the top ten. Input material: PBMCs. The receptors originated from a young woman in good health and CMV-seropositive.

The chain joins TRBV5-5 to TRBJ2-4; tentative D call: TRBD1 (7 bases). The CDR3 runs 15 residues. Per germline, CDR1 SGHKS and CDR2 YYEKEE (reference sequence). The ends were cut back, 4 bases at V and 5 bases at J, with 16 bases in the middle. CDR3 loop: CASSGGGSRENIQYF. The CDR3 region has the DNA TGTGCCAGCAGCGGAGGGGGCTCAAGGGAAAACATTCAGTACTTC.

The chain links TRBV7-3 to TRBJ2-5, with D possibly matching TRBD1 (6 bases). Trimming shortened V by 1 base and J by 1 base, and 10 bases separated the two germline ends. CDR3 size: 15 residues. CDR1 SGHTA and CDR2 FQGTGA come from the germline V gene. CDR3 in amino acids: CASSLNVGAQETQYF. In DNA form, the CDR3 reads TGTGCCAGCAGCTTAAATGTGGGGGCCCAAGAGACCCAGTACTTC.

The rearrangement links TRBV14 to TRBJ1-4, with D perhaps matching TRBD1 (6 bases). There are 15 residues in the CDR3. The V end lost 2 bases, the J end lost 0 bases, and 7 bases lay between the germline ends. Germline V gene sequence: CDR1 SGHDN, CDR2 FVKESK. The CDR3 nucleotides are TGTGCCAGCAGCCAACGGACAGCAACTAATGAAAAACTGTTTTTT. Amino acid sequence: CASSQRTATNEKLFF.